Presented here are 32 T cell receptor beta chains from one specimen sequenced in a study of tumor and adjacent non-tumor tissue in lung cancer. TCRbeta libraries were built with three rounds of nested PCR, modified from ARM-PCR. TCRdb fed the multiplex PCR reads into MiXCR, producing one record per CDR3 protein. The sample lists around 200,000 distinct CDR3 sequences, 71% seen once, with 25% in the top ten. This sample's RNA came from whole unsorted tissue. The specimen was lung tumor tissue. These receptors all stem from a man between 60 and 75 years old with non-small cell lung cancer.

In nucleotides, the CDR3 is TGTGCCAGCAGCCGACTAGCGGAACCCAATGAGCAGTTCTTC. It codes for CASSRLAEPNEQFF. The chain couples TRBV6-4 to TRBJ2-1; 9 positions match TRBD2. This CDR3 contains 14 residues. The trim removed 6 bases at V and 6 bases at J, leaving 6 bases unmatched. Germline loops: CDR1 MRHNA, CDR2 SNTAGT.

To note about this clonotype: The final CDR3 position lacks the conserved phenylalanine or tryptophan, pointing to a likely read error. The chain uses TRBV11-2 and TRBJ2-5, with D possibly being TRBD2 (7 bases). In germline, CDR1 is SGHAT, CDR2 FQNNGV. This CDR3 region has 16 residues. CDR3 DNA sequence: TGTTCCAGCAGCTCCATAATGGGGGGGCCAAAGGAGACCCAGTACATC. This codes for CSSSSIMGGPKETQYI.

Comment on this clonotype: A single base separates this from a much larger clone, so it may be a read error. The chain links TRBV12-3 or TRBV12-4 to TRBJ2-2; D is uncertain. The length of the CDR3 is 15 residues. Trimming removed 1 base from V and 6 bases from J, with 12 bases in between. The CDR3 here is CASSLVRPNAGELFF. In DNA, the CDR3 is TGTGCCAGCAGTTTAGTGCGGCCCAACGCCGGGGAGCTGTTTTTT.

This clonotype occurred once. One junction end disagrees with the germline gene, perhaps due to a read error. The V gene is TRBV6-5, the J gene TRBJ2-2, with D unresolved. The germline V gene has CDR1 MNHEY and CDR2 SVGAGI. The CDR3 loop spans 15 amino acids. CDR3 protein: CGSSLDHPNTGELFF. The DNA for the CDR3 is TGTGGCAGCAGTCTCGACCATCCGAACACCGGGGAGCTGTTTTTT.

Details on this clonotype: Given the absence of the conserved phenylalanine or tryptophan at the CDR3 end, a read error is likely. The chain combines TRBV4-2 with TRBJ1-5, with 11 bases fitting TRBD1. CDR1 is LGHNA, CDR2 YNFKEQ, per germline. The CDR3 consists of 18 residues. The CDR3 bases are TGTGCTAGCAGCCAAGATGGCAGGGGACAGGGGGTGAGTCAGCCCCAGCATTCT. Amino acids: CASSQDGRGQGVSQPQHS.

This clonotype was seen a few times. The chain uses TRBV6-1 and TRBJ2-5, with TRBD2 matching over 7 bases. Germline CDR1 and CDR2: MNHNS and SASEGT. This CDR3 comprises 13 residues. The V and J ends lost 6 bases and 7 bases, in that order; junction bases with no gene match: 8. CDR3: CASRRPGGGTQYF. Written as DNA, the CDR3 is TGTGCCAGCAGACGCCCGGGGGGAGGGACCCAGTACTTC.

This clonotype was recorded a few times. The V call is TRBV12-3 or TRBV12-4, the J call TRBJ2-1; D might be TRBD1 (7 bases). The CDR3 runs 14 residues. V lost 8 bases and J 4 bases, leaving 15 bases between the germline ends. In DNA form, the CDR3 reads TGTGCCAGCCAGGAGGCAGGGGGGTACAATGAGCAGTTCTTC. Its translation: CASQEAGGYNEQFF.

In regard to this clonotype: In this CDR3 the conserved last residue, phenylalanine or tryptophan, is missing, so a read error is likely. V is TRBV5-1 and J is TRBJ2-5, with a weak D call TRBD1 (6 bases). The CDR3 contains 15 residues. V lost 3 bases and J 5 bases, leaving 17 bases between the germline ends. Germline V gives CDR1 SGHRS, CDR2 YFSETQ. The CDR3 protein is CASSYNREGVETQYL. The CDR3 DNA reads TGCGCCAGCAGCTACAACAGGGAAGGCGTGGAGACCCAGTACCTC.

The rearrangement joins TRBV6-5 to TRBJ1-1, with a possible D match to TRBD1 (5 bases). Trimming removed 0 bases from V and 6 bases from J, with 8 bases in between. From germline, CDR1 is MNHEY and CDR2 SVGAGI. The CDR3 has 13 amino acids. CDR3 sequence: CASSYSRGAEAFF. CDR3 DNA: TGTGCCAGCAGTTACTCGAGAGGGGCTGAAGCTTTCTTT.

Of note for this clonotype: It may be a read error: a sequence one base away is much more abundant. The rearrangement uses TRBV6-1 and TRBJ2-1; D unclear. Germline V gene lookup returns CDR1 MNHNS and CDR2 SASEGT. CDR3 length equals 13 residues. The chain's CDR3 is CARSESVGREQFF. The CDR3 region has the DNA TGTGCCAGAAGTGAATCCGTCGGGCGTGAGCAGTTCTTC.

As to this clonotype: Its ends do not fully match the called genes, so a read error is possible. V and J are TRBV12-3 or TRBV12-4 and TRBJ2-2; D uncertain. This CDR3 comprises 12 residues. CDR3 sequence reads: CVSIQNVGELFF. For the CDR3, the DNA is TGTGTCAGCATACAGAACGTCGGGGAGCTGTTTTTT.

With respect to this clonotype: In this CDR3 the conserved last residue, phenylalanine or tryptophan, is missing, so a read error is likely. This chain joins TRBV4-1 and TRBJ2-7; D is perhaps TRBD2 (7 bases). The CDR3 extends over 14 amino acids. Germline-derived CDR1 and CDR2 are MGHRA and YSYEKL. The V and J ends lost 4 bases and 3 bases respectively, with 13 bases between them. The chain's CDR3 is CASSPARGGYEQYL. In DNA, the CDR3 is TGCGCCAGCAGCCCAGCAAGGGGGGGCTACGAGCAGTACCTC.

Many counts were recorded for this clonotype. The chain joins TRBV4-3 to TRBJ2-7, with unresolved D. Germline V lookup: CDR1 LGHNA, CDR2 YSLEER. The V end lost 0 bases, the J end lost 7 bases, and 13 bases lay between the germline ends. This CDR3 spans 14 amino acids. The CDR3 nucleotides are TGCGCCAGCAGCCAAGATCGGTCTGCGCGAGAGCAGTACTTC. This gives the protein CASSQDRSAREQYF.

The chain is built from TRBV4-3 and TRBJ2-3, with D possibly being TRBD2 (5 bases). Germline lookup yields CDR1 LGHNA and CDR2 YSLEER. Trimming took 4 bases from V and 4 from J, leaving 18 bases between them. CDR3 length equals 16 residues. The chain's CDR3 is CASSPKGFLSADTQYF. The CDR3 nucleotides read TGCGCCAGCAGCCCGAAGGGCTTTCTTAGCGCAGATACGCAGTATTTT.

The chain couples TRBV6-6 to TRBJ2-2; D not resolved. V lost 7 bases and J 4 bases, leaving 7 bases between the germline ends. Germline V gene data show CDR1 as MNHNY and CDR2 as SVGAGI (reference sequence). The CDR3 is 12 amino acids. CDR3 DNA sequence: TGTGCCAGCACTAAAAGCACCGGGGAGCTGTTTTTT. Translation: CASTKSTGELFF.

This clonotype has ten or more counts. The CDR3 DNA reads as TGCAGTGCTAGAAGATCTACCAGGACAGATACGCAGTATTTT. Amino acid sequence: CSARRSTRTDTQYF. The chain joins TRBV20-1 to TRBJ2-3; D call uncertain. This CDR3 is built from 14 residues. The germline CDR1 and CDR2 sequences are DFQATT and SNEGSKA (reference sequence). V was trimmed by 2 bases and J by 3 bases, leaving 12 bases between them.

With respect to this clonotype: At one boundary the junction diverges from the germline segment, which might be a read error. The chain has TRBV9 and TRBJ2-5; 11 positions agree with TRBD2. Germline V gene sequence: CDR1 SGDLS, CDR2 YYNGEE. CDR3 size: 18 residues. This CDR3 reads CASNVGLAGGGYQETQYF. Written as DNA, the CDR3 is TGTGCCAGCAACGTAGGGCTAGCGGGAGGAGGGTACCAAGAGACCCAGTACTTC.

The chain employs TRBV6-1 and TRBJ1-2; D remains ambiguous. Germline V lookup: CDR1 MNHNS, CDR2 SASEGT. Trimming took 5 bases from V and 14 from J, leaving 9 bases between them. This CDR3 comprises 9 residues. CDR3 loop: CASSMTSTF. For the CDR3, the DNA is TGTGCCAGCAGTATGACTAGTACCTTC.

Worth noting for this clonotype: At one boundary the junction diverges from the germline segment, which might be a read error. V usage is TRBV11-3 and J usage is TRBJ2-2; weak D call: TRBD1 (6 bases). The CDR3 consists of 15 residues. CDR1 is SGHNT, CDR2 YENEEA, per germline. This CDR3 is CVSTLGQTNTGELFF. DNA of the CDR3: TGTGTCAGCACCCTCGGACAGACGAACACAGGGGAGCTGTTTTTT.

This clonotype was counted only a few times. The rearrangement joins TRBV20-1 to TRBJ2-7; D remains ambiguous. The germline V and J ends were trimmed by 3 bases and 9 bases, with 18 bases remaining between them. CDR1 DFQATT and CDR2 SNEGSKA come from the germline V gene (reference sequence). The CDR3 covers 13 residues. The CDR3 region has the DNA TGCAGTGCTAGTCTCCTTCCCGACCACGTGCAGTACTTC. Residues: CSASLLPDHVQYF.

This clonotype was detected a few times. This chain connects TRBV5-8 to TRBJ1-6, with 8 positions matching TRBD1. This CDR3 is built from 12 residues. Germline loops: CDR1 SGHTS, CDR2 YDEGEE. J gave up 15 bases and V 4 bases, and 6 bases lay outside the gene matches. The CDR3: CASSPGQADLHF. The CDR3 bases are TGTGCCAGCAGCCCGGGACAGGCGGACCTCCACTTT.

As concerns this clonotype: A junction end diverges from the germline sequence, so it may reflect a read error. This chain links TRBV20-1 with TRBJ2-7; D might be TRBD1 (5 bases). Germline CDR1 DFQATT, CDR2 SNEGSKA (reference sequence). The CDR3 is 12 residues long. CDR3 sequence: CSASEQDYEQYF. The CDR3 coding sequence is TGCAGTGCTAGTGAACAGGATTACGAGCAATACTTC.

The table lists this clonotype with a few counts. The V and J genes are TRBV20-1 and TRBJ1-2, with 10 bases aligning to TRBD1. The V and J ends lost 3 bases and 6 bases, in that order; junction bases with no gene match: 7. The CDR3 has 14 amino acids. CDR1 DFQATT and CDR2 SNEGSKA come from the germline V gene (reference sequence). Here the CDR3 DNA reads TGCAGTGCTAGCGCAAGACAGGGGGCAGATGGCTACACCTTC. Its translation is CSASARQGADGYTF.

This clonotype was seen more than once but under ten times. This chain joins TRBV5-1 and TRBJ2-7; D not certain. This CDR3 is built from 11 residues. Germline V gene sequence: CDR1 SGHRS, CDR2 YFSETQ. Trimming removed 5 bases from V and 3 bases from J, with 6 bases in between. CDR3 in amino acids: CASRSDYEQYF. DNA of the CDR3: TGCGCCAGCAGATCAGACTACGAGCAGTACTTC.

In this sample, this clonotype turned up many times. V is TRBV20-1 and J is TRBJ2-3; possible D gene TRBD2, 5 bases. Germline CDR1 DFQATT, CDR2 SNEGSKA (reference sequence). Trimming removed 5 bases at V and 5 bases at J, with 14 bases between. There are 13 residues in the CDR3. The CDR3 loop is CSAPFEGRDTQYF. The CDR3 nucleotides are TGCAGTGCTCCCTTTGAGGGTAGAGATACGCAGTATTTT.

Comments on this clonotype: It may be a read error: a sequence one base away is much more abundant. The V call is TRBV20-1, the J call TRBJ1-5; D gene unclear. Trimming took 7 bases from V and 2 from J, leaving 18 bases between them. Germline V gene sequence: CDR1 DFQATT, CDR2 SNEGSKA (reference sequence). This CDR3 is 15 amino acids long. In nucleotides, the CDR3 is TGCAGTGTTTTTCCCAGCGGCCGGGGCAATCAGCCCCAGCATTTT. It translates to CSVFPSGRGNQPQHF.

This clonotype was recorded at least ten times. This chain uses TRBV12-3 or TRBV12-4 with TRBJ1-4, with D possibly TRBD1 on 6 matching bases. The V gene lost 8 bases and the J gene lost 5 bases, with 15 bases spanning the gap. This CDR3 spans 14 amino acids. This CDR3 reads CASGNQGFNEKLFF. In nucleotides, the CDR3 is TGTGCCAGCGGAAATCAGGGGTTCAATGAAAAACTGTTTTTT.

This clonotype has more than one count but fewer than ten. V is TRBV12-3 or TRBV12-4 and J is TRBJ1-4, with D uncertain. The CDR3 extends over 14 amino acids. V lost 6 bases and J lost 7, with 15 bases in between. CDR3 sequence reads: CASSPQAQGEKLFF. In DNA, the CDR3 is TGTGCCAGCAGCCCGCAAGCTCAAGGTGAAAAACTGTTTTTT.

Details on this clonotype: The junction departs from germline at one end; a sequencing error may be responsible. The V gene is TRBV4-3, the J gene TRBJ2-7, with no clear D. Germline assignment: CDR1 LGHNA and CDR2 YSLEER. The CDR3 length is 14 residues. This chain's CDR3 is CASSQDWMSFEQYF. The CDR3 DNA is TGCGCCAGCAGCCAAGATTGGATGTCCTTCGAGCAGTACTTC.

The V and J genes are TRBV2 and TRBJ2-7; 9 bases are shared with TRBD1. The CDR3 sequence is 14 residues long. J was trimmed by 2 bases and V by 7 bases; bases with no gene match: 6. From germline, CDR1 is SNHLY and CDR2 FYNNEI. In DNA, the CDR3 is TGTGCCAGCAACACAGGGGGCTCCCCCTACGAGCAGTACTTC. This codes for CASNTGGSPYEQYF.

As for this clonotype: Relative to the germline gene, one junction end is altered; a read error may explain this. V is TRBV4-2 and J is TRBJ1-1, with TRBD1 identical over 8 bases. Germline V lookup: CDR1 LGHNA, CDR2 YNFKEQ. The CDR3 sequence is 13 residues long. The CDR3 nucleotides are TGTGCCTGCAGCCGACAGGGGACCACTGAAGCTTTCTTT. Its translation is CACSRQGTTEAFF.

CDR3: CASSLKGTGLTQPQHF. The CDR3 DNA reads as TGTGCCAGCAGTTTAAAGGGGACAGGGCTCACACAACCCCAGCATTTT. The chain is built from TRBV12-3 or TRBV12-4 and TRBJ1-5, with TRBD1 identical over 9 bases. The ends lost 2 bases at V and 10 bases at J; junction bases unmatched: 12. The CDR3 length is 16 residues.